This TCR beta chain was identified in a study of blood T cell repertoires in COVID-19. Study background: From the United States, Italy and Spain came samples of acute and convalescent COVID-19.

Produced via immunoSEQ multiplex PCR; TCRdb's table is partial and in-frame only. The sample includes about 310,000 clones, about nine tenths seen only once; the top ten take about 2.5%. The CDR3 is made up of 14 amino acids. From germline, CDR1 is MNHEY and CDR2 SMNVEV (reference sequence). V gave up 2 bases and J gave up 6 bases, with 8 bases separating them. The chain combines TRBV27 with TRBJ1-6, with D possibly matching TRBD1 (5 bases). Sequenced: peripheral blood. The origin of this receptor is a man aged 18 to 29 with active or convalescent COVID-19. CDR3 bases: TGTGCCAGCAGTTTACAGGGCTTTAATTCACCCCTCCACTTT. Its protein is CASSLQGFNSPLHF.